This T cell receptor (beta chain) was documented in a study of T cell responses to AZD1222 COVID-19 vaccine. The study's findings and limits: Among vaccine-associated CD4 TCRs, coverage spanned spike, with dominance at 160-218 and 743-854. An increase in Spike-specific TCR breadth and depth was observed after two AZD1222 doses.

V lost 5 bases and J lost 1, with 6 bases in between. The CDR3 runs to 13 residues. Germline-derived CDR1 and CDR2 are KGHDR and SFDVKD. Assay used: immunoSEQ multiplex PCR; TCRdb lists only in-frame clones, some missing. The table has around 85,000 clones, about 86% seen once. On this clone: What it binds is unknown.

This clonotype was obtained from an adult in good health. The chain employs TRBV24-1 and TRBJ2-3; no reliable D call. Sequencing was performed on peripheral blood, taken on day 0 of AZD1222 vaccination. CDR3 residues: CATSVGGTDTQYF. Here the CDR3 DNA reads TGTGCCACCAGTGTCGGAGGCACAGATACGCAGTATTTT.